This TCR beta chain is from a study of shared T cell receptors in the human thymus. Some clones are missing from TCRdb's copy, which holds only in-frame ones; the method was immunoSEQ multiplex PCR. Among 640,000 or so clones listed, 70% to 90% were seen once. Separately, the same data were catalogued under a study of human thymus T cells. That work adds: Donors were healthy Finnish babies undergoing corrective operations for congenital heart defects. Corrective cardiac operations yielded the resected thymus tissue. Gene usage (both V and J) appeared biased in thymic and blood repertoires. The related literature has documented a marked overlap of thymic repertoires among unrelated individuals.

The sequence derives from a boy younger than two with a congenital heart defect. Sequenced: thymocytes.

CDR3 sequence reads: CASSYQGGSNTEAFF. CDR3 nucleotide sequence: TGTGCCAGCAGTTACCAGGGAGGCAGTAACACTGAAGCTTTCTTT. J is TRBJ1-1 and V is TRBV6-5, with a weak D call TRBD1 (5 bases). Per the germline V gene, CDR1 is MNHEY and CDR2 is SVGAGI. V was pared by 2 bases and J by 2 bases, with 12 bases between. CDR3 length equals 15 residues.